This T cell receptor (beta chain) was sequenced for a study of T cell changes during pregnancy in multiple sclerosis. This CDR3 comprises 19 residues. The germline gives CDR1 SGHRS, CDR2 YFSETQ. The V segment lost 1 base and the J segment 2 bases; nucleotides outside the gene matches: 13. The table came from immunoSEQ multiplex PCR; TCRdb's copy has only in-frame clones and leaves some out. The table lists 60,000 or so clones, 91% of them singletons. This TCR derives from a female donor with multiple sclerosis, enrolled in a pregnancy study. The specimen was peripheral blood, collected before pregnancy. This rearrangement joins TRBV5-1 to TRBJ2-3, with 10 bases that match TRBD1. In DNA, the CDR3 is TGCGCCAGCAGCTTGTTTATGCCGGGACAGGGGATATACACAGATACGCAGTATTTT. It codes for CASSLFMPGQGIYTDTQYF.